This T cell receptor beta chain was observed in a study of sequential checkpoint blockade in melanoma. Treatment given: randomized to nivolumab then ipilimumab (arm A) or the reverse (arm B). No patient had prior DNA-damaging chemotherapy. Sorted cells were live CD3+CD8+, lacking CD19 and CD56, from PBMCs. V was shortened by 5 bases and J by 2 bases, with 16 bases between the two germline ends. The length of the CDR3 is 14 residues. Looked up from germline, CDR1 is SQVTM and CDR2 is ANQGSEA. Sequencing used immunoSEQ multiplex PCR; TCRdb keeps in-frame clones, though not all of them. The table records roughly 6,900 clones, about 55% of them present only once.

Sequencing used CD8+ T cells sorted from blood (inferred from file names), obtained from a patient given nivolumab and ipilimumab in sequence. The chain joins TRBV29-1 to TRBJ2-7, with D possibly being TRBD2 (6 bases). This sequence originates from a human donor with melanoma. CDR3 region: CSVRGSDWPYEQYF. Here the CDR3 DNA reads TGCAGCGTTCGGGGGTCCGACTGGCCCTACGAGCAGTACTTC.